Listed here are 21 T cell receptor beta chains from one sample, sequenced in a study of early T cells in non-severe SARS-CoV-2 infection. One entry per CDR3 protein, called by TCRdb with MiXCR from the 5' RACE reads. Here the sample spans about 32,000 distinct CDR3 sequences, about 10% being singletons. The material sequenced was whole blood. The receptors stem from an adult who was a healthcare worker with PCR-confirmed SARS-CoV-2 infection or an uninfected control (not recorded which).

As for this clonotype: Possible read error: a much larger clone is one base away. The V and J genes are TRBV7-6 and TRBJ2-7; D is ambiguous. CDR3 length: 12 residues. The germline CDR1 and CDR2 sequences are SGHVS and FNYEAQ. Written as DNA, the CDR3 is TGTGTCAGCAGCCGCATAGGTACCCCTCAGTACTTC. Its protein product is CVSSRIGTPQYF.

There are a few counts of this clonotype. The chain uses TRBV3-1 and TRBJ2-3; 12 nucleotides align to TRBD2. With 1 base clipped from V and 5 bases from J, the junction kept 1 base outside the gene matches. Germline CDR1 reads LGHDT; CDR2 reads YNNKEL (reference sequence). The CDR3 contains 15 residues. CDR3: CASSQGLAGEDTQYF. CDR3 coding DNA: TGTGCCAGCAGCCAAGGACTAGCGGGGGAAGATACGCAGTATTTT.

This clonotype was seen once. This may stem from a read error, because a much larger clone lies one nucleotide away. The V and J genes are TRBV11-2 and TRBJ2-1; D gene unclear. CDR3 length equals 15 residues. Per the germline V gene, CDR1 is SGHAT and CDR2 is FQNNGV. V was trimmed by 0 bases and J by 0 bases, leaving 6 bases between them. The DNA of the CDR3 is TGTGCCAGCAGCTTAGATAGAACCTCCTACAATGAGCAGTTCTTC. Translation: CASSLDRTSYNEQFF.

This CDR3 is CASSYSGAYNEQFF. For the CDR3, the DNA is TGTGCCAGCAGTTACTCAGGTGCCTACAATGAGCAGTTCTTC. V gene TRBV6-5 combines with J gene TRBJ2-1; D gene uncertain. This CDR3 has 14 amino acids. Looked up from germline, CDR1 is MNHEY and CDR2 is SVGAGI. V gave up 0 bases and J gave up 2 bases, with 5 bases separating them.

This clonotype was observed a handful of times. This chain uses TRBV24-1 with TRBJ1-4, with 8 bases matching TRBD1. After removal of 3 bases from V and 8 bases from J, the junction contained 7 bases not matched to a gene. Germline V lookup: CDR1 KGHDR, CDR2 SFDVKD. The CDR3 runs 15 residues. CDR3: CATSDPGTGTEKLFF. In DNA form, the CDR3 reads TGTGCCACCAGTGATCCCGGGACAGGAACCGAAAAACTGTTTTTT.

For this clonotype: Given the absence of the conserved phenylalanine or tryptophan at the CDR3 end, a read error is likely. This chain joins TRBV12-3 or TRBV12-4 and TRBJ2-7, with D possibly being TRBD2 (5 bases). The ends were cut back, 3 bases at V and 3 bases at J, with 12 bases in the middle. This CDR3 contains 14 residues. The CDR3 protein is CASSFRGSRYEQYS. The CDR3 DNA follows: TGTGCCAGCAGTTTTCGGGGATCTCGCTACGAGCAGTACTCC.

The chain links TRBV20-1 to TRBJ2-1, with TRBD2 identical over 10 bases. Germline V gene data show CDR1 as DFQATT and CDR2 as SNEGSKA (reference sequence). The CDR3 runs to 14 residues. Germline trimming cut 5 bases from V and 6 bases from J; bases unmatched to any gene: 7. DNA for the CDR3: TGCAGTGCTCCCGAGCGGACTAGCGGCAATGAGCAGTTCTTC. It yields the protein CSAPERTSGNEQFF.

At least ten counts were recorded for this clonotype. This chain joins TRBV19 and TRBJ1-4; 7 bases line up with TRBD1. Germline V lookup: CDR1 LNHDA, CDR2 SQIVND (reference sequence). The V segment lost 6 bases and the J segment 7 bases; nucleotides outside the gene matches: 11. This CDR3 spans 15 amino acids. The CDR3 DNA sequence: TGTGCCAGTAGCCCCGAGGACAGGCGGATTGAAAAACTGTTTTTT. Protein: CASSPEDRRIEKLFF. Together with reference TRBV19 and TRBJ1-4, the CDR3 gives the full variable domain: DGGITQSPKYLFRKEGQNVTLSCEQNLNHDAMYWYRQDPGQGLRLIYYSQIVNDFQKGDIAEGYSVSREKKESFPLTVTSAQKNPTAFYLCASSPEDRRIEKLFFGSGTQLSVL.

This chain connects TRBV4-2 to TRBJ2-1; D is perhaps TRBD1 (8 bases). This CDR3 comprises 17 residues. CDR1 and CDR2 (germline): LGHNA, YNFKEQ. Trimming removed 0 bases at V and 2 bases at J, with 14 bases between. The CDR3 coding sequence is TGTGCCAGCAGCCAAGAGGGGGGGACAGGCCCCTACAATGAGCAGTTCTTC. Translated, it gives CASSQEGGTGPYNEQFF.

This clonotype was recorded many times. The chain is built from TRBV15 and TRBJ2-3; no clear D. The CDR3 spans 14 residues. Trimming stripped 1 base from V and 2 bases from J, with 7 bases between. CDR1 is LNHNV, CDR2 YYDKDF, per germline (reference sequence). The CDR3 nucleotides are TGTGCCACCAGCAGAGGGGCTACCACAGATACGCAGTATTTT. Translation: CATSRGATTDTQYF.

This clonotype was seen repeatedly, ten times or more. The chain employs TRBV7-3 and TRBJ1-5, with no clear D. Trimming pared 5 bases from V and 3 bases from J, leaving 20 bases between. The CDR3 spans 17 residues. Germline CDR1 and CDR2: SGHTA and FQGTGA. The CDR3 DNA is TGTGCCAGCAGCCCGATCGAGGCCAGAACTTACAATCAGCCCCAGCATTTT. It yields the protein CASSPIEARTYNQPQHF.

The chain recombines TRBV30 with TRBJ2-7, with 9 bases aligning to TRBD2. Germline trimming cut 4 bases from V and 0 bases from J; bases unmatched to any gene: 7. This CDR3 spans 15 amino acids. The germline V gene encodes CDR1 GTSNPN and CDR2 SVGIG (reference sequence). This chain's CDR3 is CAWTLAGLSSYEQYF. The CDR3 DNA reads as TGTGCCTGGACCCTAGCGGGACTGAGCTCCTACGAGCAGTACTTC.

This clonotype has more than one count but fewer than ten. V usage is TRBV10-2 and J usage is TRBJ2-2, with 11 bases fitting TRBD2. Trimming took 5 bases from V and 6 from J; bases not matched to a gene: 5. The CDR3 is made up of 15 amino acids. Germline V lookup: CDR1 WSHSY, CDR2 SAAADI. The CDR3, as DNA: TGCGCCAGCAGTACCACTAGCGGGGGTGCCGGGGAGCTGTTTTTT. Its protein is CASSTTSGGAGELFF.

The table lists this clonotype with many counts. The V gene is TRBV12-3 or TRBV12-4, the J gene TRBJ2-5; the match to TRBD1 covers 9 bases. This CDR3 has 15 residues. Trimming took 3 bases from V and 4 from J; bases not matched to a gene: 6. The CDR3 DNA is TGTGCCAGCAGTTTTGCGGGACAGGGTTTAGAGACCCAGTACTTC. It yields the protein CASSFAGQGLETQYF.

In its sample, this clonotype was seen a few times. The rearrangement uses TRBV5-5 and TRBJ2-4; D gene unclear. Germline assignment: CDR1 SGHKS and CDR2 YYEKEE (reference sequence). The CDR3 contains 14 residues. V lost 1 base to trimming and J lost 3 bases, with 8 bases between them. CDR3 bases: TGTGCCAGCAGCTTGCATCAAGACAAAAACATTCAGTACTTC. Translated, it gives CASSLHQDKNIQYF.

The chain recombines TRBV4-1 with TRBJ2-6; TRBD1 matches 10 bases. This CDR3 spans 18 amino acids. J gave up 1 base and V 3 bases, and 6 bases lay outside the gene matches. Per germline, CDR1 MGHRA and CDR2 YSYEKL. The CDR3 region has the DNA TGCGCCAGCAGCCATTTGACAGGGGGCGCATCTGGGGCCAACGTCCTGACTTTC. This codes for CASSHLTGGASGANVLTF.

The table lists this clonotype with many counts. The chain combines TRBV4-3 with TRBJ1-3; no clear D gene. Deletions cut 1 base from V and 0 bases from J, with 13 bases between. Germline V lookup: CDR1 LGHNA, CDR2 YSLEER. The CDR3 has 17 residues. CDR3 sequence reads: CASSQGLGTISGNTIYF. The CDR3 bases are TGCGCCAGCAGCCAAGGGCTGGGAACTATCTCTGGAAACACCATATATTTT.

This clonotype was recorded at least ten times. The rearrangement joins TRBV7-9 to TRBJ1-1; 10 nucleotides line up with TRBD1. The germline gives CDR1 SEHNR, CDR2 FQNEAQ (reference sequence). The CDR3 is made up of 15 amino acids. Trimming removed 3 bases from V and 10 bases from J; junction bases left unmatched: 11. CDR3 sequence (DNA): TGTGCCAGCAGCTTCCACTTGACAGGGGGCCATGGAGCTTTCTTT. It encodes CASSFHLTGGHGAFF.

This clonotype has a count of ten or more. The chain carries TRBV7-2 and TRBJ2-2; D is unclear. Germline CDR1 and CDR2: SGHTA and FQGNSA. This CDR3 has 12 residues. V lost 3 bases and J 8 bases, leaving 7 bases between the germline ends. CDR3 amino acids: CASSFGGGELFF. CDR3 nucleotides: TGTGCCAGCAGCTTTGGTGGAGGGGAGCTGTTTTTT. The full variable domain, its missing parts supplied by reference TRBV7-2 and TRBJ2-2, is GAGVSQSPSNKVTEKGKDVELRCDPISGHTALYWYRQSLGQGLEFLIYFQGNSAPDKSGLPSDRFSAERTGGSVSTLTIQRTQQEDSAVYLCASSFGGGELFFGEGSRLTVL.

This clonotype was observed at least ten times. In DNA form, the CDR3 reads TGCAGTGCTAGGCTAGCGGGGGGGCCCGCCTACGAGCAGTACTTC. Translated, it gives CSARLAGGPAYEQYF. The chain employs TRBV20-1 and TRBJ2-7; 12 bases align to TRBD2. The CDR3 spans 15 residues. Germline loops: CDR1 DFQATT, CDR2 SNEGSKA (reference sequence). Trimming cost V 3 bases and J 2 bases; bases outside gene matches: 5.

The J gene is TRBJ1-5, the V gene TRBV18; 7 bases are a match to TRBD1. With 5 bases clipped from V and 5 bases from J, the junction kept 6 bases outside the gene matches. The CDR3 is made up of 14 amino acids. The germline V gene encodes CDR1 KGHSH and CDR2 LQKENI. Written as DNA, the CDR3 is TGTGCCAGCTCAGAACAGGGGAGGCATCAGCCCCAGCATTTT. Amino acids: CASSEQGRHQPQHF.